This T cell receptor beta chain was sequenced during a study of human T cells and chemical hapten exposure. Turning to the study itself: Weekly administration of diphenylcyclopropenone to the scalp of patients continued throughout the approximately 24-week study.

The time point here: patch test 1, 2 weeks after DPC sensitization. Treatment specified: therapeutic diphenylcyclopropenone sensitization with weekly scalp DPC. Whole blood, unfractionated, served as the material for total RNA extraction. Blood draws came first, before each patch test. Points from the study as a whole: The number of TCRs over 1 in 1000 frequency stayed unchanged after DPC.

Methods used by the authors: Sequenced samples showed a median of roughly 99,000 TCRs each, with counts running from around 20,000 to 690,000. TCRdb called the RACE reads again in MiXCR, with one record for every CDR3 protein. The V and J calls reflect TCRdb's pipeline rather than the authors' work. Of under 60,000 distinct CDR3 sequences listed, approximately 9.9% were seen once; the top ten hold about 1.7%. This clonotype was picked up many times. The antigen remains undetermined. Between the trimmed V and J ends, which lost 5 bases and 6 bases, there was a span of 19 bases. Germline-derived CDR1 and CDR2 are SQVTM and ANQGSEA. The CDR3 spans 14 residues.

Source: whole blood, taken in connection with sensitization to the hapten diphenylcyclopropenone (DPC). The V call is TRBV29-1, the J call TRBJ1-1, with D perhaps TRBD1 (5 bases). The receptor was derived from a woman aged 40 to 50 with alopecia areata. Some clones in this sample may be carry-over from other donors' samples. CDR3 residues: CSVHGDDRGAEAFF. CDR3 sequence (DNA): TGCAGCGTTCATGGAGACGATAGGGGCGCTGAAGCTTTCTTT.